This TCR beta chain emerged from a study of blood T cells in healthy people across ages. Study results and caveats: Measured against age, TCR beta diversity per million T cells decreased in a roughly linear manner.

Donors ranged from roughly 6 to 90 years old and were healthy Caucasians in Russia. V lost 6 bases and J 6 bases, leaving 14 bases between the germline ends. CDR3 length equals 13 residues. Combining a sample-barcoded 5' primer with a J-beta primer mix, a second PCR ran for roughly 7 to 12 cycles. Carrying 12 random nucleotides, a template-switch adaptor labeled each individual cDNA molecule. From the 5' RACE reads, TCRdb called clonotypes with MiXCR, one entry per CDR3 protein. This table has approximately 2,000,000 distinct CDR3 sequences, 35% to 50% appearing once. Details on this clonotype: Its matching antigen is unknown.

The rearrangement uses TRBV12-3 or TRBV12-4 and TRBJ1-2, with D unclear. The specimen sequenced was blood. This TCR was recovered from a human donor in good health. As DNA, the CDR3 is TGTGCCAGCAGCCCGGACTTGGGGAATGGCTACACCTTC. Protein: CASSPDLGNGYTF.